One sample yielded the 17 T cell receptor beta chains listed below, sequenced in a study of cytomegalovirus exposure and HLA in healthy donors. Primers: 60 Vbeta forward and 13 Jbeta reverse. TCRdb's table, derived via immunoSEQ multiplex PCR, lists solely in-frame clones and lacks some. The table records about 180,000 clones, 77% of them present only once. The sample comprised PBMCs. The source of these receptors is a man aged 18 to 29 in good health and CMV-seronegative.

This chain links TRBV7-3 with TRBJ2-1, with TRBD1 identical over 7 bases. CDR1 and CDR2 from the germline V gene are SGHTA and FQGTGA. The CDR3 has 18 residues. J gave up 4 bases and V 4 bases, and 16 bases lay outside the gene matches. In nucleotides, the CDR3 is TGTGCCAGCAGCTCCTCTCTAATACAGGGGAGAGGGTACAATGAGCAGTTCTTC. Residues: CASSSSLIQGRGYNEQFF.

This clone showed up just once. CDR3 coding DNA: TGTGCCAGCAGTTTTTCACAGGCACCAAATTCACCCCTCCACTTT. Its translation: CASSFSQAPNSPLHF. The rearrangement links TRBV27 to TRBJ1-6; perhaps TRBD1 as D (5 bases). CDR1 and CDR2 (germline): MNHEY, SMNVEV (reference sequence). The CDR3 has 15 residues. The V end was cut by 3 bases, the J end by 7 bases, with 13 bases between.

V gene TRBV7-8 combines with J gene TRBJ1-3, with D possibly being TRBD1 (6 bases). Trimming took 0 bases from V and 2 from J, leaving 14 bases between them. CDR3 length equals 17 residues. CDR1 is SGHVS, CDR2 FQNEAQ, per germline. CDR3 coding DNA: TGTGCCAGCAGCTTAGCCCCAGGGGATGGGCCTGGAAACACCATATATTTT. Translation: CASSLAPGDGPGNTIYF.

The chain links TRBV5-8 to TRBJ1-6; 7 bases agree with TRBD1. The CDR3 sequence is 16 residues long. Germline values: CDR1 SGHTS, CDR2 YDEGEE. V was clipped by 1 base and J by 2 bases; unmatched bases: 3. The CDR3 region is CASSLFRGTYNSPLHF. In nucleotides, the CDR3 is TGTGCCAGCAGCTTGTTCAGGGGGACCTATAATTCACCCCTCCACTTT.

V and J are TRBV7-9 and TRBJ2-3; the match to TRBD2 covers 7 bases. The CDR3 runs 17 residues. With V trimmed by 5 bases and J by 1 base, 12 bases remained unmatched. Germline loops: CDR1 SEHNR, CDR2 FQNEAQ (reference sequence). The CDR3 is CASSPPSASGGTDTQYF. DNA for the CDR3: TGTGCCAGCAGCCCCCCTTCGGCTAGCGGTGGCACAGATACGCAGTATTTT.

This chain links TRBV18 with TRBJ2-1; D is undetermined. Between the trimmed V and J ends, which lost 1 base and 5 bases, there was a span of 18 bases. The CDR3 totals 17 residues. Germline CDR1 reads KGHSH; CDR2 reads LQKENI. The CDR3 is CASSPRRGTEFNNEQFF. The DNA of the CDR3 is TGTGCCAGCTCACCACGGCGAGGAACGGAGTTTAACAATGAGCAGTTCTTC.

V and J are TRBV25-1 and TRBJ2-1; 8 nucleotides agree with TRBD2. The CDR3 is 14 amino acids. Germline loops: CDR1 MGHDK, CDR2 SYGVNS. The V segment lost 8 bases and the J segment 4 bases; nucleotides outside the gene matches: 7. CDR3 in DNA: TGTGCCAGCCTCAGCGGGAGTTTGTACAATGAGCAGTTCTTC. It translates to CASLSGSLYNEQFF.

V is TRBV25-1 and J is TRBJ1-2, with 9 bases identical to TRBD1. This CDR3 comprises 15 residues. Germline values: CDR1 MGHDK, CDR2 SYGVNS. Losses at the gene ends were 5 bases for V and 4 bases for J; bases not matched to a gene: 8. The CDR3 loop is CASSPPGTGIYGYTF. The CDR3 nucleotides are TGTGCCAGCAGTCCTCCTGGGACAGGGATCTATGGCTACACCTTC.

This rearrangement joins TRBV7-9 to TRBJ2-7; TRBD1 might be the D (6 bases). The V gene's germline CDR1 is SEHNR and CDR2 FQNEAQ (reference sequence). The V gene lost 1 base and the J gene lost 6 bases, with 16 bases spanning the gap. The CDR3 is made up of 15 amino acids. CDR3 bases: TGTGCCAGCAGCTTAGTAGCGACCGGGACATCCGAGCAGTACTTC. It specifies CASSLVATGTSEQYF. Combining the CDR3 with reference TRBV7-9 and TRBJ2-7 gives the whole variable domain DTGVSQNPRHKITKRGQNVTFRCDPISEHNRLYWYRQTLGQGPEFLTYFQNEAQLEKSRLLSDRFSAERPKGSFSTLEIQRTEQGDSAMYLCASSLVATGTSEQYFGPGTRLTVT.

The chain employs TRBV5-8 and TRBJ1-1, with no clear D. The V gene's germline CDR1 is SGHTS and CDR2 YDEGEE. The V gene lost 0 bases and the J gene lost 4 bases, with 10 bases spanning the gap. The CDR3 totals 14 residues. The CDR3, as DNA: TGTGCCAGCAGCTTGGCCAGGATACGCACTGAAGCTTTCTTT. Its protein product is CASSLARIRTEAFF.

V is TRBV28 and J is TRBJ2-5; D call uncertain. V lost 5 bases and J lost 2, with 6 bases in between. CDR3 length: 12 residues. CDR1 and CDR2 from the germline V gene are MDHEN and SYDVKM. The CDR3 sequence: CASSLGQETQYF. The CDR3 bases are TGTGCCAGCAGTCTCGGGCAAGAGACCCAGTACTTC.

In its sample, this clone was seen once. This chain joins TRBV6-6 and TRBJ2-3; D unclear. The CDR3 loop spans 14 amino acids. CDR1 is MNHNY, CDR2 SVGAGI, per germline (reference sequence). Between the trimmed V and J ends, which lost 5 bases and 9 bases, there was a span of 18 bases. CDR3 sequence: CASSASGSLETQYF. The CDR3 DNA is TGTGCCAGCAGTGCGAGTGGTAGTCTCGAGACGCAGTATTTT.

This clone has more than one count but fewer than ten. V is TRBV4-3 and J is TRBJ2-6, with D uncertain. Germline V gives CDR1 LGHNA, CDR2 YSLEER. Trimming left V 1 base short and J 0 bases short, with 10 bases between. This CDR3 has 17 amino acids. The CDR3 sequence is CASSQVPSGSGANVLTF. CDR3 nucleotides: TGCGCCAGCAGCCAAGTTCCCTCGGGCTCTGGGGCCAACGTCCTGACTTTC.

This clone has just a few counts. This chain links TRBV7-9 with TRBJ2-1; no clear D. The CDR3 sequence is 11 residues long. Germline V lookup: CDR1 SEHNR, CDR2 FQNEAQ (reference sequence). V lost 5 bases, J lost 9 bases, and 8 bases lay in between. CDR3 in amino acids: CASSKRSEQFF. The CDR3, as DNA: TGTGCCAGCAGCAAACGCAGTGAGCAGTTCTTC.

This clone was counted a single time. The chain carries TRBV6-5 and TRBJ2-1, with 13 bases that match TRBD2. The germline gives CDR1 MNHEY, CDR2 SVGAGI. V was clipped by 4 bases and J by 7 bases; unmatched bases: 7. The CDR3 spans 16 residues. The CDR3 coding sequence is TGTGCCAGCAGTTCGATGACTAGCGGGGGGCGAAATGAGCAGTTCTTC. Residues: CASSSMTSGGRNEQFF.

The CDR3 protein is CASSQGTANTGELFF. The CDR3 bases are TGCGCCAGCAGCCAAGGGACTGCGAACACCGGGGAGCTGTTTTTT. The chain uses TRBV4-3 and TRBJ2-2; D is possibly TRBD2 (5 bases). CDR1 is LGHNA, CDR2 YSLEER, per germline. The CDR3 covers 15 residues. Trimming shortened V by 1 base and J by 0 bases, and 6 bases separated the two germline ends.

V gene TRBV7-2 combines with J gene TRBJ2-2; tentatively, D is TRBD2 (6 bases). The CDR3 spans 15 residues. V was shortened by 5 bases and J by 4 bases, with 14 bases between the two germline ends. CDR1 and CDR2 (germline): SGHTA, FQGNSA. The CDR3 sequence: CASSPNLASTGELFF. The CDR3 region has the DNA TGTGCCAGCAGCCCAAACCTAGCGAGCACCGGGGAGCTGTTTTTT. The variable domain in full, with the rest retrieved from reference TRBV7-2 and TRBJ2-2, is GAGVSQSPSNKVTEKGKDVELRCDPISGHTALYWYRQSLGQGLEFLIYFQGNSAPDKSGLPSDRFSAERTGGSVSTLTIQRTQQEDSAVYLCASSPNLASTGELFFGEGSRLTVL.